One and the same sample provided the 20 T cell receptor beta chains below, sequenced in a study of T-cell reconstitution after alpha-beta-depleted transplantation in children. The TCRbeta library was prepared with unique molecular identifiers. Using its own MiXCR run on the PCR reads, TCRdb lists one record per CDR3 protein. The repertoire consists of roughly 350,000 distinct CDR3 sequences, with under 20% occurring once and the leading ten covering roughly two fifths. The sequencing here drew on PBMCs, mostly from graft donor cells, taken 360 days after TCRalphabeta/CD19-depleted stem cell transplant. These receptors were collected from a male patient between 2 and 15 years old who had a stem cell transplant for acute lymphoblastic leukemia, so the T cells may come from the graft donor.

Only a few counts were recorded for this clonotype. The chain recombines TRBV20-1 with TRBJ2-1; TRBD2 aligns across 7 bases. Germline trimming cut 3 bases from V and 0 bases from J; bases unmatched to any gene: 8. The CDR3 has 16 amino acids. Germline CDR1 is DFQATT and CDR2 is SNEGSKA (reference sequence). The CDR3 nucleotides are TGCAGTGCTAGCGGATGGCGGGAGAGCTCCTACAATGAGCAGTTCTTC. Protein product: CSASGWRESSYNEQFF.

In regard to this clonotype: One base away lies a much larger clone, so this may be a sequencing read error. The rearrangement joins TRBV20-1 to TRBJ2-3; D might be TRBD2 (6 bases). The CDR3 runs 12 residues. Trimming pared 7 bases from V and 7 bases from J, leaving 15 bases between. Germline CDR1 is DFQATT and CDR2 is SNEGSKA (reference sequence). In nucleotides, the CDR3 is TGCAGTGGAGGTCTGGGGGGATATACGCAGTATTTT. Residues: CSGGLGGYTQYF.

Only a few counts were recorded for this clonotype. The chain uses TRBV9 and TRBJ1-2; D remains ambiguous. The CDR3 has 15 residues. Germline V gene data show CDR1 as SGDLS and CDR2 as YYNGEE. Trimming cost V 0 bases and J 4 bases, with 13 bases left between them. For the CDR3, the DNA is TGTGCCAGCAGCGTAGGAGGCTACGGACGCTATGGCTACACCTTC. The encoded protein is CASSVGGYGRYGYTF. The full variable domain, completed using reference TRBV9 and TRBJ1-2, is DSGVTQTPKHLITATGQRVTLRCSPRSGDLSVYWYQQSLDQGLQFLIQYYNGEERAKGNILERFSAQQFPDLHSELNLSSLELGDSALYFCASSVGGYGRYGYTFGSGTRLTVV.

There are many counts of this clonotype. The CDR3 here is CASSSVLGGRDEQYF. The CDR3 nucleotides are TGTGCCAGCAGTTCCGTCCTCGGCGGTCGGGACGAGCAGTACTTC. The V call is TRBV28, the J call TRBJ2-7; D not resolved. The germline V gene encodes CDR1 MDHEN and CDR2 SYDVKM. The CDR3 length is 15 residues. Trimming shortened V by 4 bases and J by 5 bases, and 18 bases separated the two germline ends. The entire variable domain, with the rest obtained from reference TRBV28 and TRBJ2-7, is as follows: DVKVTQSSRYLVKRTGEKVFLECVQDMDHENMFWYRQDPGLGLRLIYFSYDVKMKEKGDIPEGYSVSREKKERFSLILESASTNQTSMYLCASSSVLGGRDEQYFGPGTRLTVT.

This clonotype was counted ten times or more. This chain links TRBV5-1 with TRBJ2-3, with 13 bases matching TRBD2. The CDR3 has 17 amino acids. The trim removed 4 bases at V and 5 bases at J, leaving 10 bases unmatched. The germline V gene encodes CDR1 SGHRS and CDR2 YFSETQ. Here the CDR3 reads CASSPGLAGVPGDTQYF. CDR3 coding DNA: TGCGCCAGCAGCCCAGGACTAGCGGGAGTCCCGGGAGATACGCAGTATTTT.

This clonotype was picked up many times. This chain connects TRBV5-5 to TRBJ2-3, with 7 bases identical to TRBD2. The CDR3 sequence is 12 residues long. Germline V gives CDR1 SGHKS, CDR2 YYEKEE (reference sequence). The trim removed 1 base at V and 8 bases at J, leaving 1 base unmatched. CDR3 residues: CASSLWEGTQYF. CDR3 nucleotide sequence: TGTGCCAGCAGCTTGTGGGAGGGTACGCAGTATTTT. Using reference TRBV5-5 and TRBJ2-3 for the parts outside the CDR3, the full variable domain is DAGVTQSPTHLIKTRGQQVTLRCSPISGHKSVSWYQQVLGQGPQFIFQYYEKEERGRGNFPDRFSARQFPNYSSELNVNALLLGDSALYLCASSLWEGTQYFGPGTRLTVL.

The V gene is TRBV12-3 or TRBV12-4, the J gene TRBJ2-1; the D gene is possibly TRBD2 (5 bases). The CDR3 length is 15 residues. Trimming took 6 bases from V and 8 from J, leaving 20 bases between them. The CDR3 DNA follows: TGTGCCAGCAGCCTTACCCGGAGGAATTGGGATGAGCAGTTCTTC. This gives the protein CASSLTRRNWDEQFF.

The CDR3 protein is CASRIGPDTDTQYF. The CDR3 DNA follows: TGTGCCAGCAGAATTGGTCCCGACACAGATACGCAGTATTTT. This chain joins TRBV6-1 and TRBJ2-3; no definite D call. Germline CDR1 is MNHNS and CDR2 is SASEGT. The V and J ends lost 6 bases and 2 bases respectively, with 12 bases between them. This CDR3 region has 14 residues.

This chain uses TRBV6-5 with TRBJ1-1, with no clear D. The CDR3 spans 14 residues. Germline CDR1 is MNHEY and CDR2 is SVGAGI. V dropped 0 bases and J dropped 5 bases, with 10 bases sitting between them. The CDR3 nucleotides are TGTGCCAGCAGTTACTCCGGCAGCAGTACTGAAGCTTTCTTT. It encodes CASSYSGSSTEAFF.

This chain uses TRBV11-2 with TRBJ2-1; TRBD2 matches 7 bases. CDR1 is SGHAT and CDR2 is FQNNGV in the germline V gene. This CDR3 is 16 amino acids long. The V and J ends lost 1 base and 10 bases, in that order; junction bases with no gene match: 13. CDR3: CASSLVGAGDGWEQFF. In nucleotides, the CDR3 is TGTGCCAGCAGCTTAGTAGGGGCGGGAGATGGATGGGAGCAGTTCTTC.

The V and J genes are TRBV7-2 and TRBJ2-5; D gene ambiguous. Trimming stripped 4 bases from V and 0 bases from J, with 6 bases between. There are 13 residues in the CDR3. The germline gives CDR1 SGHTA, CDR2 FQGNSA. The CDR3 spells CASSSPYQETQYF. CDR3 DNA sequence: TGTGCCAGCAGCTCCCCTTACCAAGAGACCCAGTACTTC.

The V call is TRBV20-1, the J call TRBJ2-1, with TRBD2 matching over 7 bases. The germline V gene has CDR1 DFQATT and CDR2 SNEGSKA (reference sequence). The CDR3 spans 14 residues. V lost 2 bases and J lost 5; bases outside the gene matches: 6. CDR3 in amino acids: CSARLSGANNEQFF. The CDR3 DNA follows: TGCAGTGCTAGACTGAGCGGGGCTAACAATGAGCAGTTCTTC.

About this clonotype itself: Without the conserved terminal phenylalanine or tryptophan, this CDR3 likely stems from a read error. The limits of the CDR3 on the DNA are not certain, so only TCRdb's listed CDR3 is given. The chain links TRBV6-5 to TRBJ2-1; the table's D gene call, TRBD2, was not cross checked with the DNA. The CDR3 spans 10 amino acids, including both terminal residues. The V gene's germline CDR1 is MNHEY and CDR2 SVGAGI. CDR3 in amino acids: CASRAGAHVL.

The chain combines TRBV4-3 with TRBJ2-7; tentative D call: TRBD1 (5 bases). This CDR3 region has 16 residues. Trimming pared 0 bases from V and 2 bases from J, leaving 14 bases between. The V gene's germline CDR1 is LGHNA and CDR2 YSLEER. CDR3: CASSQDRAGQTYEQYF. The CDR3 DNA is TGCGCCAGCAGCCAAGATCGGGCAGGGCAGACCTACGAGCAGTACTTC.

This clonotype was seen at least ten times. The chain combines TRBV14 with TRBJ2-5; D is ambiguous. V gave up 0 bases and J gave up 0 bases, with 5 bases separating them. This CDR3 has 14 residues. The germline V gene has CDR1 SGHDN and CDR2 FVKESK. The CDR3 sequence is CASSQDWNQETQYF. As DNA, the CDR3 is TGTGCCAGCAGCCAAGACTGGAACCAAGAGACCCAGTACTTC. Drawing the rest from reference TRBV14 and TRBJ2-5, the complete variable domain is EAGVTQFPSHSVIEKGQTVTLRCDPISGHDNLYWYRRVMGKEIKFLLHFVKESKQDESGMPNNRFLAERTGGTYSTLKVQPAELEDSGVYFCASSQDWNQETQYFGPGTRLLVL.

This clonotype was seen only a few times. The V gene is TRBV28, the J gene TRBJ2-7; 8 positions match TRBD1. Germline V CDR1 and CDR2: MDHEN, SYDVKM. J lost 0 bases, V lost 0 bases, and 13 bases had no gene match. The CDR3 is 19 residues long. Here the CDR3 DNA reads TGTGCCAGCAGTTTATGGGGAGCGGGCACAGGGGGTGGCTCCTACGAGCAGTACTTC. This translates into CASSLWGAGTGGGSYEQYF.

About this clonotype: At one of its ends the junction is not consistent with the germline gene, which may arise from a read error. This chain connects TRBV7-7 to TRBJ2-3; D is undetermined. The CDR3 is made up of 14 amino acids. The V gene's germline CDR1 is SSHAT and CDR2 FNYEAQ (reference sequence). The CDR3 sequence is CASSLGRPPDTQYF. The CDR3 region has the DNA TGTGCTAGCAGCTTAGGACGGCCGCCAGATACGCAGTATTTT.

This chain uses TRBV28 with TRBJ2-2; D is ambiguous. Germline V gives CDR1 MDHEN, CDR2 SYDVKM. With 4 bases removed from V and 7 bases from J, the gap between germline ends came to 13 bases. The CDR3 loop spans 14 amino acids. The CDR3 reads CASSSRRSLGELFF. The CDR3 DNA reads TGTGCCAGCAGTTCTCGAAGGAGTCTCGGGGAGCTGTTTTTT.

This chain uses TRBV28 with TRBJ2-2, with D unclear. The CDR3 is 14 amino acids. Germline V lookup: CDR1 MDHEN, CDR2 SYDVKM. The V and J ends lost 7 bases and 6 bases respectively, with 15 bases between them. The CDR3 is CASIGRQPPGELFF. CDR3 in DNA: TGTGCCAGCATTGGTCGGCAGCCCCCCGGGGAGCTGTTTTTT.

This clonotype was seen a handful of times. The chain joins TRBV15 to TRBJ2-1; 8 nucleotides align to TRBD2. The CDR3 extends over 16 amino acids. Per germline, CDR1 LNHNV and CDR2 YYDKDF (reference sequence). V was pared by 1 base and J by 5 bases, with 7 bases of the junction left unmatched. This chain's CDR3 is CATSRGRLAWDNEQFF. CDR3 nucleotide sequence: TGTGCCACCAGCAGAGGCCGACTAGCGTGGGACAATGAGCAGTTCTTC.